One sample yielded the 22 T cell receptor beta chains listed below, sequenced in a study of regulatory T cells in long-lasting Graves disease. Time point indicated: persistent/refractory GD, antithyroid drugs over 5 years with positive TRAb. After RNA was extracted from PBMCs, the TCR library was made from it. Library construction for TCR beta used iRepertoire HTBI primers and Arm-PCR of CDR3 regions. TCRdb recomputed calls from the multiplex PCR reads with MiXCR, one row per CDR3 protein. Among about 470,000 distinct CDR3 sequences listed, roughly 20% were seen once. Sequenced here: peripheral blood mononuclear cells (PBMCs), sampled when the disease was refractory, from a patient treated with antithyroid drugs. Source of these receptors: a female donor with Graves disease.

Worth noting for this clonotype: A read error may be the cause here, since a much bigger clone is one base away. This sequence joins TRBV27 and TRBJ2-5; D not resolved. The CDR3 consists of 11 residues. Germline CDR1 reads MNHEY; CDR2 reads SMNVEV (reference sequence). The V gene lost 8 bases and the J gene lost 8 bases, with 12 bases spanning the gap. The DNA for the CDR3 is TGTGCCAGCGGTGCCTCAGGAACCCAGTACTTC. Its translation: CASGASGTQYF.

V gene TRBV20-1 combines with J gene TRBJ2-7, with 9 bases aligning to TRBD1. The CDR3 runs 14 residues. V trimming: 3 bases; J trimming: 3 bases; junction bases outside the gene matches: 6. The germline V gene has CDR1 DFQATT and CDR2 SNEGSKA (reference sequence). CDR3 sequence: CSARGDRDFYEQYF. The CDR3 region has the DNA TGCAGTGCTAGGGGGGACAGGGACTTCTACGAGCAGTACTTC.

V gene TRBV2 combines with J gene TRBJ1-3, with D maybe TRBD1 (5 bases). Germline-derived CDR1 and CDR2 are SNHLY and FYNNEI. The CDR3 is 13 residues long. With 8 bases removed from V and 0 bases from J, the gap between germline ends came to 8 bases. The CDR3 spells CASEGDSGNTIYF. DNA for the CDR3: TGTGCCAGCGAAGGGGACTCTGGAAACACCATATATTTT.

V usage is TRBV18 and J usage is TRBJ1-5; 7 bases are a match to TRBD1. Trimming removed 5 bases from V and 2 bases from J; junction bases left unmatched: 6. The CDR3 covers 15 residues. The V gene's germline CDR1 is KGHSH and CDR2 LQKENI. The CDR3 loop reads CASSRNTGGNQPQHF. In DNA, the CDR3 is TGTGCCAGCTCAAGGAACACAGGGGGCAATCAGCCCCAGCATTTT.

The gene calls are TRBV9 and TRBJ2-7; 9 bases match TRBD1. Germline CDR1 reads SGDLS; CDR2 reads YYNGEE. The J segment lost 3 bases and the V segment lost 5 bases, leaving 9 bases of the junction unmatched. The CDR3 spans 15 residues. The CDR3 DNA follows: TGTGCCAGCAGTCATTACCCGGGACAGGGCTACGAGCAGTACTTC. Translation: CASSHYPGQGYEQYF.

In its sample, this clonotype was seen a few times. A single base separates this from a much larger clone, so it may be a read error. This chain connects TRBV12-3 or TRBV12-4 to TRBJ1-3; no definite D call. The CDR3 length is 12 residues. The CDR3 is CTSSLSGNTIYF. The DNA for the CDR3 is TGTACCAGCAGTTTGAGCGGAAACACCATATATTTT.

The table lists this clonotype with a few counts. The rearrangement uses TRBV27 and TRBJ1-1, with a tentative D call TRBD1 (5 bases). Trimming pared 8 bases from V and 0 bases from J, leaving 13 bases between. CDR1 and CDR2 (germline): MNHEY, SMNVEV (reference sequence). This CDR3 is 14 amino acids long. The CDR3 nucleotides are TGTGCCAGCCCAGTTAGGGGCGTGAACACTGAAGCTTTCTTT. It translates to CASPVRGVNTEAFF.

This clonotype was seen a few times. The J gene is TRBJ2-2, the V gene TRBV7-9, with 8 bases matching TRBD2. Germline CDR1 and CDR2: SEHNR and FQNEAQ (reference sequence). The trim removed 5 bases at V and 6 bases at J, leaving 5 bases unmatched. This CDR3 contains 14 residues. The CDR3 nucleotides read TGTGCCAGCAGCCGGGAGGGGGATTCCGGGGAGCTGTTTTTT. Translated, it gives CASSREGDSGELFF.

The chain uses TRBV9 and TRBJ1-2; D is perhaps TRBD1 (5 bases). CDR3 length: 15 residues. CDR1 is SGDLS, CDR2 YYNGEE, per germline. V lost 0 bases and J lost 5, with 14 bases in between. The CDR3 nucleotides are TGTGCCAGCAGCGTAGAGGGGAACGACGGGTATGGCTACACCTTC. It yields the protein CASSVEGNDGYGYTF.

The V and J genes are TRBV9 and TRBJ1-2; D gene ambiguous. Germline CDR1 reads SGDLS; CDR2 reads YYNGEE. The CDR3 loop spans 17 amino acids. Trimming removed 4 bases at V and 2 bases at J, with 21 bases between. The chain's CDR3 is CASSPHVRGKGNYGYTF. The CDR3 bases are TGTGCCAGCAGCCCCCACGTTCGAGGGAAGGGAAACTATGGCTACACCTTC.

CDR3 in amino acids: CASRSQGLSSYNEQFF. The CDR3 coding sequence is TGTGCCAGCAGGTCGCAGGGTCTTAGCTCCTACAATGAGCAGTTCTTC. The J gene is TRBJ2-1, the V gene TRBV6-1; weak D call: TRBD1 (5 bases). The ends were cut back, 6 bases at V and 0 bases at J, with 15 bases in the middle. Germline CDR1 reads MNHNS; CDR2 reads SASEGT. There are 16 residues in the CDR3.

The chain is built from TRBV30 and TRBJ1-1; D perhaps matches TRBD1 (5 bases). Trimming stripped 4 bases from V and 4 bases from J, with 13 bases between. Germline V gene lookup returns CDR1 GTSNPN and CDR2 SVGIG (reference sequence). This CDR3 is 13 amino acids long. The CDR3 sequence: CAWMGPPGTEAFF. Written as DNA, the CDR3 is TGTGCCTGGATGGGACCCCCAGGCACTGAAGCTTTCTTT.

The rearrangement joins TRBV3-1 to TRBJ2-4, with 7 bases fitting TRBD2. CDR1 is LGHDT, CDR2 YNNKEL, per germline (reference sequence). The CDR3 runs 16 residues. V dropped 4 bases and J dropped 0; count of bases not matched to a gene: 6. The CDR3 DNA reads TGTGCCAGCAGCCGTGCGGGGGACTTAGCCAAAAACATTCAGTACTTC. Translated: CASSRAGDLAKNIQYF.

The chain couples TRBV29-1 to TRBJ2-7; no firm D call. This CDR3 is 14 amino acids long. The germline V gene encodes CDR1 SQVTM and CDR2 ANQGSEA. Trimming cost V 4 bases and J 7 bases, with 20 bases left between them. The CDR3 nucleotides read TGCAGCGTTGTATTGCGCAGGTCCTTTAAAGAGCAGTACTTC. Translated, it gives CSVVLRRSFKEQYF.

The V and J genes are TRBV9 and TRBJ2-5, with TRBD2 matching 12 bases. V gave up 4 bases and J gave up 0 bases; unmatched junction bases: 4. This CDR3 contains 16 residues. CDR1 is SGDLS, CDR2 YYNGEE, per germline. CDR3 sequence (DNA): TGTGCCAGCAGCCCAGGACTAGCGGGGCACCAAGAGACCCAGTACTTC. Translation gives CASSPGLAGHQETQYF.

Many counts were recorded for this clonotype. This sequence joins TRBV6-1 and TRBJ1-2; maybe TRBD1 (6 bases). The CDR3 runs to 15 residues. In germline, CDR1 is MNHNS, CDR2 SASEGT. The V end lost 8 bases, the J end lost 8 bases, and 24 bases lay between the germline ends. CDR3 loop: CASGGGTAVEGGYTF. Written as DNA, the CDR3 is TGTGCCAGCGGGGGCGGGACCGCGGTGGAGGGGGGCTACACCTTC.

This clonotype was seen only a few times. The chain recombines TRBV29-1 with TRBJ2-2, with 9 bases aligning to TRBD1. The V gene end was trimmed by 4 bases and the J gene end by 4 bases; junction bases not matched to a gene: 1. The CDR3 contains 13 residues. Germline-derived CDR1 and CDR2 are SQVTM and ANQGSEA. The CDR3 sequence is CSVATGGTGELFF. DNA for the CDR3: TGCAGCGTTGCGACAGGGGGCACCGGGGAGCTGTTTTTT.

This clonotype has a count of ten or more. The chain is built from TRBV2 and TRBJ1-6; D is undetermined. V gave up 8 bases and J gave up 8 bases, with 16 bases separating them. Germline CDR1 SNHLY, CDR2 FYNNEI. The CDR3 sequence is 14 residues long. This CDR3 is CASSGSSLYSPLHF. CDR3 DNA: TGTGCCAGCTCAGGAAGCAGTTTGTATTCACCCCTCCACTTT.

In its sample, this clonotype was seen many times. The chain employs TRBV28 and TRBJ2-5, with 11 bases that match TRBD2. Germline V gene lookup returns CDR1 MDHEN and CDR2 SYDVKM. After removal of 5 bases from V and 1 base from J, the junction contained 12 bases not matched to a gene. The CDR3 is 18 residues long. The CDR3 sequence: CASSPHSQGLAAQETQYF. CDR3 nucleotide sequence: TGTGCCAGCAGTCCTCACTCCCAGGGACTAGCGGCCCAAGAGACCCAGTACTTC.

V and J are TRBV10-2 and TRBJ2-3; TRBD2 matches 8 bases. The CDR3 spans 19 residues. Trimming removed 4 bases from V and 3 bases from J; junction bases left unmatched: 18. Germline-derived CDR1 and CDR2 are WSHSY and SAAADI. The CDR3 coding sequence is TGCGCCAGCAGTGCGTCGGGGTTCGGGAGGGCCTTTAGGACAGATACGCAGTATTTT. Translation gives CASSASGFGRAFRTDTQYF.

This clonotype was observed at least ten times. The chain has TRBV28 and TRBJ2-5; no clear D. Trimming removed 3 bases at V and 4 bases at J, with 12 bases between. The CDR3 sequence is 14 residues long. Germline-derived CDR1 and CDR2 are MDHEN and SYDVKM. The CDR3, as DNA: TGTGCCAGCAGTTTCCCGGCCAATATAGAGACCCAGTACTTC. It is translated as CASSFPANIETQYF.

DNA for the CDR3: TGTGCCAGCTCACCCGGCAGGGTTGATGTGCAGTACTTC. This sequence encodes CASSPGRVDVQYF. The chain combines TRBV18 with TRBJ2-7, with D possibly matching TRBD1 (5 bases). Germline values: CDR1 KGHSH, CDR2 LQKENI. V lost 3 bases and J lost 9, with 15 bases in between. CDR3 length: 13 residues.